These 3 T cell receptor beta chains originate from one sample sequenced in a study of blood T cell repertoires in COVID-19. Profiled with immunoSEQ multiplex PCR; TCRdb holds only in-frame clones, not every one. The table records about 280,000 clones, approximately 83% of them present only once. The sample taken for sequencing was peripheral blood. These receptor sequences come from a human donor in a cohort sampled during active COVID-19.

The chain couples TRBV6-1 to TRBJ1-2; 7 bases are a match to TRBD1. Germline V CDR1 and CDR2: MNHNS, SASEGT. With 1 base clipped from V and 6 bases from J, the junction kept 2 bases outside the gene matches. The CDR3 is 13 amino acids. The CDR3 coding sequence is TGTGCCAGCAGTGAAGTCAGGGGGAATGGCTACACCTTC. Protein product: CASSEVRGNGYTF.

V and J are TRBV20-1 and TRBJ2-1; TRBD2 matches 8 bases. The CDR3 consists of 14 residues. From germline, CDR1 is DFQATT and CDR2 SNEGSKA (reference sequence). V lost 3 bases to trimming and J lost 3 bases; unmatched junction nucleotides: 4. Here the CDR3 reads CSASAGLGYNEQFF. The CDR3 nucleotides are TGCAGTGCTAGTGCGGGACTAGGCTACAATGAGCAGTTCTTC.

V usage is TRBV6-2 or TRBV6-3 and J usage is TRBJ2-7, with 8 bases matching TRBD1. V lost 6 bases and J lost 1; bases outside the gene matches: 8. This CDR3 is 15 amino acids long. Germline-derived CDR1 and CDR2 are MNHEY and SVGEGT. The CDR3 reads CASSIPGTGSYEQYF. The CDR3 coding sequence is TGTGCCAGCAGCATCCCCGGGACAGGTTCCTACGAGCAGTACTTC.